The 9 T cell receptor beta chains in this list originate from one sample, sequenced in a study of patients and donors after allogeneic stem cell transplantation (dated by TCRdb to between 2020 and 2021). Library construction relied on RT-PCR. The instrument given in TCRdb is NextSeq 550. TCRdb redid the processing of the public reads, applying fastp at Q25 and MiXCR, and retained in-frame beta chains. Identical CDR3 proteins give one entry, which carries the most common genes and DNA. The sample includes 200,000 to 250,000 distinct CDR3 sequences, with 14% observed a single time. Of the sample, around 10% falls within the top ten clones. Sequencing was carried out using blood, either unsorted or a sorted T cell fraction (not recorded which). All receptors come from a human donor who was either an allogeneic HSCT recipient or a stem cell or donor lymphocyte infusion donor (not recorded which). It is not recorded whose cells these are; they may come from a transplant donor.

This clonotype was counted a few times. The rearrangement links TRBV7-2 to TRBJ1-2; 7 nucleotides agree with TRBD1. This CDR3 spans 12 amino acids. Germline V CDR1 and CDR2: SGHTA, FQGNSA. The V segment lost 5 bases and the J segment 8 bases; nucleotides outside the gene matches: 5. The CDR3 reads CASSPGGLGYTF. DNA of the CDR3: TGTGCCAGCAGCCCAGGGGGGTTGGGCTACACCTTC.

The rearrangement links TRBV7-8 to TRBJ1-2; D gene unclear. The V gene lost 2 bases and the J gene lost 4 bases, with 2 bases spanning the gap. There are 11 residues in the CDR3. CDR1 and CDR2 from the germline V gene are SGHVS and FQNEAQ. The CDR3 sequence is CASSLLYGYTF. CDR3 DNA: TGTGCCAGCAGCTTACTCTATGGCTACACCTTC.

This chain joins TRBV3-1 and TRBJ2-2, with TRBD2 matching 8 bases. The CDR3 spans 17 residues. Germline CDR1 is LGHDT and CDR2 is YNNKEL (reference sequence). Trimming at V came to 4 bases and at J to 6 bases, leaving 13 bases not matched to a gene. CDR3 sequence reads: CASSPRGAGESAGELFF. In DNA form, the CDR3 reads TGTGCCAGCAGCCCAAGGGGAGCGGGAGAGTCGGCCGGGGAGCTGTTTTTT.

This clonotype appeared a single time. The CDR3 sequence: CSVVEWAGGAYEQYF. The CDR3, as DNA: TGCAGCGTTGTAGAGTGGGCAGGGGGTGCGTACGAGCAGTACTTC. The chain has TRBV29-1 and TRBJ2-7, with TRBD1 matching over 7 bases. Losses at the gene ends were 4 bases for V and 4 bases for J; bases not matched to a gene: 13. The germline gives CDR1 SQVTM, CDR2 ANQGSEA. This CDR3 is built from 15 residues.

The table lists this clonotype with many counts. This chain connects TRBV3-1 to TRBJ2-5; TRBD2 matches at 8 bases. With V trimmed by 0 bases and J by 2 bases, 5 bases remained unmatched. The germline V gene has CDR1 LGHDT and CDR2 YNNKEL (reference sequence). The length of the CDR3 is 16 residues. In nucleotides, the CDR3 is TGTGCCAGCAGCCAAGAAGAGCGGGGGCGGCAAGAGACCCAGTACTTC. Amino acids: CASSQEERGRQETQYF.

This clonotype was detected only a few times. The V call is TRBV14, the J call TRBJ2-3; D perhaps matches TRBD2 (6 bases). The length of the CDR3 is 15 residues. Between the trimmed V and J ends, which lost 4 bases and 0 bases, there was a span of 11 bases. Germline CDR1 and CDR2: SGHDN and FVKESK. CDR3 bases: TGTGCCAGCAGCCGACGGGAGTCTAGCACAGATACGCAGTATTTT. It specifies CASSRRESSTDTQYF.

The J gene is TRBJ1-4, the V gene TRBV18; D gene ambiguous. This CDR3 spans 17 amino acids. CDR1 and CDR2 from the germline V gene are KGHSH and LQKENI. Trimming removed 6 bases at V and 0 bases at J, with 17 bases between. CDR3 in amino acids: CASSPIPGSATNEKLFF. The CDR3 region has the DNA TGTGCCAGCTCCCCTATTCCCGGTTCAGCAACTAATGAAAAACTGTTTTTT. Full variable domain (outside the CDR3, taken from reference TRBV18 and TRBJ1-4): NAGVMQNPRHLVRRRGQEARLRCSPMKGHSHVYWYRQLPEEGLKFMVYLQKENIIDESGMPKERFSAEFPKEGPSILRIQQVVRGDSAAYFCASSPIPGSATNEKLFFGSGTQLSVL.

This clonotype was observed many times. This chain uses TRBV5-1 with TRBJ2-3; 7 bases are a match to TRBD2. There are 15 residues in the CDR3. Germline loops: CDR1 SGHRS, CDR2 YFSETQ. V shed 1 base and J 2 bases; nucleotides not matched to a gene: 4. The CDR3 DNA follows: TGCGCCAGCAGCTTGAGGGGACTACCCACAGATACGCAGTATTTT. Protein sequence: CASSLRGLPTDTQYF.

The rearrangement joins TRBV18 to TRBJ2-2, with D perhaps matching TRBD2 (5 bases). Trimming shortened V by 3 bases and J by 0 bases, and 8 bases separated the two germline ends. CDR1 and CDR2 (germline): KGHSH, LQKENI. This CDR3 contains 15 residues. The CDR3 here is CASSPWEPNTGELFF. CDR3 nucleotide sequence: TGTGCCAGCTCACCTTGGGAGCCGAACACCGGGGAGCTGTTTTTT.